This note documents a single TCR beta chain sequence. TCRdb keeps only in-frame clones here, not all; method: immunoSEQ multiplex PCR. The sample contains around 180,000 clones, more than 85% of which appear only once. The entry originates in a study of blood T cell repertoires in COVID-19. CDR3 length equals 14 residues. The junction had 8 bases not matched to a gene; V was cut back by 7 bases and J by 3 bases. Germline V CDR1 and CDR2: MDHEN, SYDVKM. Sequencing used peripheral blood. This TCR was recovered from a man between 65 and 79 years old with active or convalescent COVID-19. The chain combines TRBV28 with TRBJ1-2; TRBD1 agrees at 7 bases. This CDR3 reads CASTGQGVDYGYTF. In DNA form, the CDR3 reads TGTGCCAGCACCGGGCAGGGGGTTGACTATGGCTACACCTTC.